These 29 T cell receptor beta chains share one sample of origin, sequenced in a study of control samples from healthy donors and cancer patients. Profiled with immunoSEQ multiplex PCR; TCRdb holds only in-frame clones, not every one. The sample has about 170,000 clones; more than 85% are singletons. The sequencing sample was made of blood. The receptors originated from a woman aged 40 to 55 in good health.

This clone was counted a single time. Other DNA sequences of this sample code for an identical CDR3. The chain is built from TRBV5-6 and TRBJ1-6; D unclear. Trimming pared 4 bases from V and 10 bases from J, leaving 9 bases between. CDR1 and CDR2 from the germline V gene are SGHDT and YYEEEE. The CDR3 covers 12 residues. The CDR3 DNA reads TGTGCCAGCAGCCCCTACGGATCACCCCTCCACTTT. Translated, it gives CASSPYGSPLHF.

Here the CDR3 reads CASSPPGTSYEQYF. In nucleotides, the CDR3 is TGTGCCAGCTCACCACCGGGGACATCCTACGAGCAGTACTTC. The chain joins TRBV18 to TRBJ2-7; tentative D call: TRBD1 (6 bases). Per germline, CDR1 KGHSH and CDR2 LQKENI. The CDR3 loop spans 14 amino acids. The germline V and J ends were trimmed by 0 bases and 1 base, with 7 bases remaining between them.

The V call is TRBV5-6, the J call TRBJ1-1; no clear D. Germline V gives CDR1 SGHDT, CDR2 YYEEEE. This CDR3 spans 14 amino acids. With 4 bases removed from V and 3 bases from J, the gap between germline ends came to 13 bases. The CDR3 here is CASSPPLSDTEAFF. The CDR3 DNA reads TGTGCCAGCAGCCCCCCCCTTTCGGACACTGAAGCTTTCTTT.

This chain uses TRBV24-1 with TRBJ2-2; the D gene is possibly TRBD2 (6 bases). The CDR3 loop spans 13 amino acids. V lost 4 bases to trimming and J lost 5 bases, with 7 bases between them. The germline CDR1 and CDR2 sequences are KGHDR and SFDVKD. The CDR3 nucleotides are TGTGCCACCAGTGAGGCGGGGACCGGGGAGCTGTTTTTT. Its protein is CATSEAGTGELFF.

The gene calls are TRBV3-1 (or the pseudogene TRBV3-2) and TRBJ2-6; 8 bases map to TRBD1. This CDR3 comprises 16 residues. Trimming at V came to 8 bases and at J to 8 bases, leaving 14 bases not matched to a gene. Germline values: CDR1 LGHDT, CDR2 YNNKEL (reference sequence). CDR3 protein: CASAPQFGQGTNVLTF. The DNA for the CDR3 is TGTGCCAGCGCCCCGCAATTTGGACAGGGTACCAACGTCCTGACTTTC.

J is TRBJ1-5 and V is TRBV19; 9 bases map to TRBD1. The CDR3 spans 17 residues. In germline, CDR1 is LNHDA, CDR2 SQIVND (reference sequence). V gave up 6 bases and J gave up 5 bases; unmatched junction bases: 14. The CDR3 region has the DNA TGTGCCAGTAGGGAGGCTTTCCGGGACAGGGTGGATCAGCCCCAGCATTTT. It codes for CASREAFRDRVDQPQHF.

This chain's CDR3 is CAWPREATEAFF. Here the CDR3 DNA reads TGTGCCTGGCCTAGAGAGGCCACTGAAGCTTTCTTT. The gene calls are TRBV30 and TRBJ1-1; D not resolved. V shed 5 bases and J shed 4 bases, with 11 bases lying between them. The CDR3 is made up of 12 amino acids. Germline CDR1 is GTSNPN and CDR2 is SVGIG (reference sequence).

The chain has TRBV4-2 and TRBJ1-3, with D tentatively TRBD1 (6 bases). The ends were cut back, 4 bases at V and 0 bases at J, with 13 bases in the middle. Germline V gene sequence: CDR1 LGHNA, CDR2 YNFKEQ. The CDR3 is 16 residues long. CDR3 bases: TGTGCCAGCAGCCGCACCTCAGGGGACTCTGGAAACACCATATATTTT. Translation gives CASSRTSGDSGNTIYF.

This chain uses TRBV10-2 with TRBJ1-1, with D tentatively TRBD1 (5 bases). Germline-derived CDR1 and CDR2 are WSHSY and SAAADI. Trimming stripped 0 bases from V and 6 bases from J, with 11 bases between. The CDR3 has 14 residues. Here the CDR3 reads CASSESFRGAEAFF. CDR3 DNA sequence: TGCGCCAGCAGTGAGTCCTTTCGAGGGGCTGAAGCTTTCTTT.

The J gene is TRBJ2-4, the V gene TRBV5-5; tentatively, D is TRBD1 or TRBD2 (5 bases each). CDR3 length equals 14 residues. The V end was cut by 0 bases, the J end by 9 bases, with 13 bases between. Per the germline V gene, CDR1 is SGHKS and CDR2 is YYEKEE (reference sequence). CDR3 protein: CASSLVRLGTIQYF. The CDR3 nucleotides are TGTGCCAGCAGCTTGGTACGGCTCGGGACCATTCAGTACTTC.

V and J are TRBV7-9 and TRBJ2-7; 7 nucleotides agree with TRBD1. CDR3 size: 12 residues. After removal of 5 bases from V and 5 bases from J, the junction contained 3 bases not matched to a gene. Looked up from germline, CDR1 is SEHNR and CDR2 is FQNEAQ (reference sequence). The CDR3 DNA is TGTGCCAGCAGCCCAGACAGGGACGAGCAGTACTTC. Encoded protein: CASSPDRDEQYF.

V is TRBV5-1 and J is TRBJ2-5, with D possibly TRBD1 on 6 matching bases. V lost 0 bases to trimming and J lost 3 bases, with 12 bases between them. Germline-derived CDR1 and CDR2 are SGHRS and YFSETQ. The CDR3 has 15 amino acids. CDR3 residues: CASSLVWGLKETQYF. CDR3 nucleotide sequence: TGCGCCAGCAGCTTGGTGTGGGGGCTTAAAGAGACCCAGTACTTC.

The CDR3 region is CASSYRQGGTEAFF. CDR3 in DNA: TGTGCCAGTAGCTATCGACAGGGGGGCACTGAAGCTTTCTTT. V is TRBV19 and J is TRBJ1-1, with TRBD1 identical over 9 bases. The CDR3 covers 14 residues. V trimming: 6 bases; J trimming: 4 bases; junction bases outside the gene matches: 6. The germline CDR1 and CDR2 sequences are LNHDA and SQIVND (reference sequence).

The chain has TRBV10-3 and TRBJ2-5; the D gene is possibly TRBD2 (7 bases). This CDR3 has 11 residues. With 11 bases removed from V and 4 bases from J, the gap between germline ends came to 11 bases. CDR1 and CDR2 from the germline V gene are ENHRY and SYGVKD. The CDR3 DNA follows: TGTGCCCCGGGGGGCGGAGAGACCCAGTACTTC. Translated: CAPGGGETQYF.

The chain employs TRBV5-1 and TRBJ1-6, with D possibly being TRBD1 (5 bases). Trimming removed 2 bases at V and 6 bases at J, with 18 bases between. Per the germline V gene, CDR1 is SGHRS and CDR2 is YFSETQ. This CDR3 has 17 amino acids. In DNA, the CDR3 is TGCGCCAGCAGCTTATACGACATGGGGGTCACTAATTCACCCCTCCACTTT. Amino acid sequence: CASSLYDMGVTNSPLHF.

The genes are TRBV6-1 and TRBJ1-5, with no clear D. V lost 0 bases and J 0 bases, leaving 9 bases between the germline ends. The CDR3 has 16 amino acids. Germline CDR1 and CDR2: MNHNS and SASEGT. As DNA, the CDR3 is TGTGCCAGCAGTGAAGCGTTGTGGGGTAGCAATCAGCCCCAGCATTTT. Residues: CASSEALWGSNQPQHF.

The CDR3 sequence: CATSAKPGQGYNEQFF. DNA for the CDR3: TGTGCCACCAGTGCCAAGCCGGGACAGGGTTACAATGAGCAGTTCTTC. The genes are TRBV24-1 and TRBJ2-1, with TRBD1 identical over 9 bases. The CDR3 loop spans 16 amino acids. Germline trimming cut 5 bases from V and 4 bases from J; bases unmatched to any gene: 8. Germline-derived CDR1 and CDR2 are KGHDR and SFDVKD.

The count of this clone is one. The chain uses TRBV7-3 and TRBJ2-1; D call uncertain. The germline V and J ends were trimmed by 3 bases and 12 bases, with 15 bases remaining between them. This CDR3 is built from 13 residues. The germline CDR1 and CDR2 sequences are SGHTA and FQGTGA. Here the CDR3 DNA reads TGTGCCAGCAGCTTGCCGGACGTTCAAGTGCAGTTCTTC. This sequence encodes CASSLPDVQVQFF.

J is TRBJ2-7 and V is TRBV9; TRBD2 aligns across 8 bases. Germline CDR1 and CDR2: SGDLS and YYNGEE. This CDR3 region has 16 residues. The trim removed 0 bases at V and 3 bases at J, leaving 8 bases unmatched. CDR3 region: CASSVGGTSRNYEQYF. As DNA, the CDR3 is TGTGCCAGCAGCGTAGGAGGGACTAGTCGGAACTACGAGCAGTACTTC.

The genes are TRBV3-1 (or the pseudogene TRBV3-2) and TRBJ1-3; D is undetermined. The V gene's germline CDR1 is LGHDT and CDR2 YNNKEL (reference sequence). The CDR3 contains 14 residues. Trimming took off 2 bases at V and 1 base at J, with 6 bases between the two ends. CDR3 in DNA: TGTGCCAGCAGCCAATTAGAATCTGGAAACACCATATATTTT. It yields the protein CASSQLESGNTIYF.

The rearrangement links TRBV27 to TRBJ1-1; weak D call: TRBD1 (6 bases). The V gene lost 4 bases and the J gene lost 1 base, with 16 bases spanning the gap. CDR1 MNHEY and CDR2 SMNVEV come from the germline V gene (reference sequence). This CDR3 comprises 16 residues. CDR3 loop: CASSYYPGAGNTEAFF. For the CDR3, the DNA is TGTGCCAGCAGTTATTACCCAGGGGCCGGGAACACTGAAGCTTTCTTT.

The genes are TRBV4-1 and TRBJ2-1; 14 nucleotides line up with TRBD2. CDR3 size: 20 residues. CDR1 MGHRA and CDR2 YSYEKL come from the germline V gene. Unmatched junction bases numbered 9, after V lost 1 base and J lost 1 base. DNA for the CDR3: TGCGCCAGCAGCCAAGCCGGGACTAGCGGGGGACCCAGTTCCTACAATGAGCAGTTCTTC. This gives the protein CASSQAGTSGGPSSYNEQFF.

V and J are TRBV6-6 and TRBJ1-3, with 9 bases fitting TRBD1. Per the germline V gene, CDR1 is MNHNY and CDR2 is SVGAGI (reference sequence). V lost 8 bases to trimming and J lost 4 bases; unmatched junction nucleotides: 9. CDR3 size: 15 residues. The CDR3: CASGTTGGSGNTIYF. DNA of the CDR3: TGTGCCAGCGGCACAACAGGGGGCTCAGGAAACACCATATATTTT.

The gene calls are TRBV5-1 and TRBJ2-5; tentative D call: TRBD1 (7 bases). Germline CDR1 and CDR2: SGHRS and YFSETQ. The V and J ends lost 4 bases and 5 bases respectively, with 24 bases between them. The CDR3 is 17 amino acids. CDR3 loop: CASSLQGGGMGRETQYF. The DNA of the CDR3 is TGCGCCAGCAGCCTCCAGGGGGGAGGAATGGGTAGGGAGACCCAGTACTTC.

The chain recombines TRBV7-8 with TRBJ1-5; 10 bases map to TRBD1. CDR1 SGHVS and CDR2 FQNEAQ come from the germline V gene. J lost 4 bases, V lost 5 bases, and 5 bases had no gene match. CDR3 size: 15 residues. This CDR3 is CASSAMGQGNQPQHF. Written as DNA, the CDR3 is TGTGCCAGCAGCGCTATGGGACAGGGGAATCAGCCCCAGCATTTT.

The rearrangement joins TRBV3-1 (or the pseudogene TRBV3-2) to TRBJ2-1, with D perhaps TRBD2 (7 bases). This CDR3 region has 14 residues. V lost 2 bases, J lost 7 bases, and 12 bases lay in between. From germline, CDR1 is LGHDT and CDR2 YNNKEL (reference sequence). The CDR3 spells CASSQIGGANEQFF. In DNA, the CDR3 is TGTGCCAGCAGCCAAATAGGGGGGGCGAATGAGCAGTTCTTC.

This chain connects TRBV11-2 to TRBJ2-7, with D unresolved. Germline V gene data show CDR1 as SGHAT and CDR2 as FQNNGV. Trimming pared 4 bases from V and 4 bases from J, leaving 5 bases between. The CDR3 is 11 residues long. CDR3 coding DNA: TGTGCCAGCAGCTCCCTATACGAGCAGTACTTC. As protein: CASSSLYEQYF.

V and J are TRBV6-4 and TRBJ1-2, with a tentative D call TRBD1 (5 bases). V was cut by 6 bases and J by 2 bases, with 16 bases left in between. The CDR3 extends over 15 amino acids. CDR1 is MRHNA, CDR2 SNTAGT, per germline. CDR3 sequence reads: CASSDRQKENYGYTF. Here the CDR3 DNA reads TGTGCCAGCAGCGACCGACAGAAAGAAAACTATGGCTACACCTTC.

The chain carries TRBV7-8 and TRBJ1-6; TRBD1 aligns across 8 bases. CDR3 length: 13 residues. V was clipped by 4 bases and J by 15 bases; unmatched bases: 8. CDR1 and CDR2 (germline): SGHVS, FQNEAQ. This chain's CDR3 is CASSSGGQGYLHF. The CDR3 DNA sequence: TGTGCCAGCAGCTCAGGAGGACAGGGTTACCTCCACTTT.